This T cell receptor beta chain was found in a study of OX40 agonist ivuxolimab in advanced cancers. The data were produced by immunoSEQ multiplex PCR, yet TCRdb's version contains in-frame clones alone and is incomplete. The sample lists approximately 58,000 clones, around 85% occurring once. V lost 5 bases, J lost 1 base, and 14 bases lay in between. Germline CDR1 reads MNHNS; CDR2 reads SASEGT. The length of the CDR3 is 15 residues. The sample consisted of CD4+ or CD8+ T cells sorted from blood, taken in a trial of the OX40 agonist ivuxolimab. This TCR was sampled from an adult with an advanced solid tumor such as melanoma, head and neck, liver or kidney cancer. This chain joins TRBV6-1 and TRBJ1-1; D gene uncertain. The CDR3 region has the DNA TGTGCCAGCAGTCCACAACCAGCTAAGAACACTGAAGCTTTCTTT. Protein sequence: CASSPQPAKNTEAFF.